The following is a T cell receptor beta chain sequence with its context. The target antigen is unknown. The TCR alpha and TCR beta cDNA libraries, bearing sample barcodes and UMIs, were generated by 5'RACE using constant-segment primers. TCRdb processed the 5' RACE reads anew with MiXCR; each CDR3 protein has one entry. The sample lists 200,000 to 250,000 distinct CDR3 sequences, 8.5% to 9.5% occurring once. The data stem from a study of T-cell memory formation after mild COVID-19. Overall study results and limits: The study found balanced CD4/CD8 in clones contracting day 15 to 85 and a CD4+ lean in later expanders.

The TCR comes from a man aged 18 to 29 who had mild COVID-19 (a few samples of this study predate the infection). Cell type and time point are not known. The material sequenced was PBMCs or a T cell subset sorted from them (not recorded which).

The CDR3 DNA reads TGTGCCAGCAGTTACCAGGGATCCCAAGAGACCCAGTACTTC. It yields the protein CASSYQGSQETQYF. The rearrangement joins TRBV6-6 to TRBJ2-5; possible D gene TRBD1, 5 bases. This CDR3 is built from 14 residues. CDR1 is MNHNY and CDR2 is SVGAGI in the germline V gene (reference sequence). V dropped 2 bases and J dropped 1 base, with 8 bases sitting between them.